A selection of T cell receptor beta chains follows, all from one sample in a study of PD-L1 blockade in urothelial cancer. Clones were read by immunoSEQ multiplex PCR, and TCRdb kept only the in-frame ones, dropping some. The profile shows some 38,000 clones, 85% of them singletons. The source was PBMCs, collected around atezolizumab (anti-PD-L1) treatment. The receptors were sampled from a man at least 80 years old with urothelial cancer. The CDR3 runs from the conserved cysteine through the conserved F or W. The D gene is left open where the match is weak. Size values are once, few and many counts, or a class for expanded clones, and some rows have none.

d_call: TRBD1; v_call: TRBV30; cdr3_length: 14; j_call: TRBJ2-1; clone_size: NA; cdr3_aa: CAFKGQQYYNEQFF; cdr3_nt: TGTGCCTTTAAGGGACAGCAATATTACAATGAGCAGTTCTTC
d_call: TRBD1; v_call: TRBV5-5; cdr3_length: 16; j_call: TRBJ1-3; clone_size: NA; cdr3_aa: CASSLRQGGPGNTIYF; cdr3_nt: TGTGCCAGCAGCCTCCGACAGGGCGGACCTGGAAACACCATATATTTT
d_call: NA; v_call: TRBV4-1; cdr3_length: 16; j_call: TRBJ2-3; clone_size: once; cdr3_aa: CASSQVRGPRTDTQYF; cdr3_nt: TGCGCCAGCAGCCAAGTTAGGGGCCCCCGCACAGATACGCAGTATTTT
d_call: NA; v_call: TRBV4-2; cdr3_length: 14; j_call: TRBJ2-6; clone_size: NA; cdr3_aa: CASSLGPGANVLTF; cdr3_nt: TGTGCCAGCAGTTTGGGGCCTGGGGCCAACGTCCTGACTTTC
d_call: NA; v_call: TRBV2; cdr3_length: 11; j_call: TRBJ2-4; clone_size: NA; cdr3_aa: CASTNKNIQYF; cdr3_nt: TGTGCCAGCACCAACAAAAACATTCAGTACTTC
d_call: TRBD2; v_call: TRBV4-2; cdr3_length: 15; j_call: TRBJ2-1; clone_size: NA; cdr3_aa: CASSQETTSGYEQFF; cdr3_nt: TGTGCCAGCAGCCAGGAAACGACTAGCGGGTATGAGCAGTTCTTC
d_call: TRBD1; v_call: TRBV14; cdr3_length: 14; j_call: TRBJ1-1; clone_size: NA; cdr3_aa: CASSRDSFSTEAFF; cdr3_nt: TGTGCCAGCAGCCGGGACAGTTTTTCCACTGAAGCTTTCTTT
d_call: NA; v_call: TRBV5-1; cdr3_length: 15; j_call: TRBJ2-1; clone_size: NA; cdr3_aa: CASSLEQAPYNEQFF; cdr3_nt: TGCGCCAGCAGCTTGGAACAGGCCCCCTACAATGAGCAGTTCTTC
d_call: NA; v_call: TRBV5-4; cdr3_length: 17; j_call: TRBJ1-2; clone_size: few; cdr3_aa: CASTIGGPQGSVYGYTF; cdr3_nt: TGTGCCAGCACCATAGGGGGACCACAGGGATCTGTGTATGGCTACACCTTC
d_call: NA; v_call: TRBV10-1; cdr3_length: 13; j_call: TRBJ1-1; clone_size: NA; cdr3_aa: CASTEQQNTEAFF; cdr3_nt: TGCGCCAGCACTGAACAGCAGAACACTGAAGCTTTCTTT
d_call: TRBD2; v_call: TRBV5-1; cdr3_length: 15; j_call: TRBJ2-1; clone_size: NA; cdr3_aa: CASSFSGSSYNEQFF; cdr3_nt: TGCGCCAGCAGCTTTAGCGGGAGCTCCTACAATGAGCAGTTCTTC
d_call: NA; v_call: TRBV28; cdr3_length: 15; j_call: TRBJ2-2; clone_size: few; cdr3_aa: CASYVGGKNTGELFF; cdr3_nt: TGTGCCAGCTATGTGGGAGGAAAGAACACCGGGGAGCTGTTTTTT
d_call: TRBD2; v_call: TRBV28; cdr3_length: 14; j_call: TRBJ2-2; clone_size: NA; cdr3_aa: CASGWTSVTGELFF; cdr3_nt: TGTGCCAGCGGATGGACTAGCGTTACCGGGGAGCTGTTTTTT
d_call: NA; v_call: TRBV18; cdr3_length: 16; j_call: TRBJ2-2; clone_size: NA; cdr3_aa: CASSPRIAANTGELFF; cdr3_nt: TGTGCCAGCTCACCACGGATAGCGGCGAACACCGGGGAGCTGTTTTTT
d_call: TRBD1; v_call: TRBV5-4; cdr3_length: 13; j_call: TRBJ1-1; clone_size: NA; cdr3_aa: CASSPQGGTEAFF; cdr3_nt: TGTGCCAGCAGCCCACAGGGGGGAACTGAAGCTTTCTTT
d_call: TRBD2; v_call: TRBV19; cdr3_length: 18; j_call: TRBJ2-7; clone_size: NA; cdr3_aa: CASSVGTPTSGTFYEQYF; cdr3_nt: TGTGCCAGTAGTGTCGGGACACCGACTAGCGGGACCTTCTACGAGCAGTACTTC
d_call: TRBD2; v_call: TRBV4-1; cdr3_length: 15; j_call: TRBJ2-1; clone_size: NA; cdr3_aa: CASSHTSGDYNEQFF; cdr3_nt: TGCGCCAGCAGCCATACTAGCGGGGATTACAATGAGCAGTTCTTC
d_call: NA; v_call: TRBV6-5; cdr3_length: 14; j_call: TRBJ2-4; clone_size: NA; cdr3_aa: CASSYSKAGNIQYF; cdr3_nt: TGTGCCAGCAGTTACTCGAAGGCCGGGAACATTCAGTACTTC
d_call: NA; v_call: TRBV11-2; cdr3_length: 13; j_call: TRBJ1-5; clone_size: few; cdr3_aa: CASSLAREQPQHF; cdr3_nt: TGTGCCAGCAGCTTAGCCAGGGAACAGCCCCAGCATTTT
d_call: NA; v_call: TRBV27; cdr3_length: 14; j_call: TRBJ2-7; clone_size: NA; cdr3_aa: CASSMTVLSYEQYF; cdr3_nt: TGTGCCAGCAGTATGACAGTACTCTCCTACGAGCAGTACTTC
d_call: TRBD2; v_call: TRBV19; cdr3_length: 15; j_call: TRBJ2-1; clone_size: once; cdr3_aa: CASSIGTSGHNEQFF; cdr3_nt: TGTGCCAGTAGTATAGGGACTAGCGGCCACAATGAGCAGTTCTTC
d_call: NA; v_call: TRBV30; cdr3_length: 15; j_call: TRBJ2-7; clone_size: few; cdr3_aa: CAWSSRRDTNYEQYF; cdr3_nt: TGTGCCTGGAGCAGCCGGCGAGATACTAACTACGAGCAGTACTTC
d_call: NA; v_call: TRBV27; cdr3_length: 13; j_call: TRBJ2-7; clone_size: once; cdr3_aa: CASRLRQLGEQYF; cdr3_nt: TGTGCCAGCAGACTGCGACAGCTTGGCGAGCAGTACTTC
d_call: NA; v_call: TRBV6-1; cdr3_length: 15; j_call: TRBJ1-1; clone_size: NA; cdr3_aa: CASGRGAVENTEAFF; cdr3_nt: TGTGCCAGTGGGAGGGGCGCAGTAGAGAACACTGAAGCTTTCTTT
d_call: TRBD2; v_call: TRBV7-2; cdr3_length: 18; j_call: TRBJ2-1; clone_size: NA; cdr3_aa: CASSRGLAGVPPYNEQFF; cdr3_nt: TGTGCCAGCAGCAGGGGACTAGCGGGGGTCCCCCCCTACAATGAGCAGTTCTTC
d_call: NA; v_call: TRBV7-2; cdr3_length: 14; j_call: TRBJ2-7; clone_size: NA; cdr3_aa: CASTKTTGAYEQYF; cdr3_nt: TGTGCCAGCACCAAGACTACGGGAGCCTACGAGCAGTACTTC
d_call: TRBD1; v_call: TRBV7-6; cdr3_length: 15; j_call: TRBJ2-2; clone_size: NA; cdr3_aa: CASSSGTGDTGELFF; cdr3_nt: TGTGCCAGCAGCTCCGGGACAGGAGACACCGGGGAGCTGTTTTTT
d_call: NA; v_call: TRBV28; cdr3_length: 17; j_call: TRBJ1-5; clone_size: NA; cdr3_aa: CASSTPLGAVDNQPQHF; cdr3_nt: TGTGCCAGCAGTACCCCTTTGGGGGCAGTTGACAATCAGCCCCAGCATTTT
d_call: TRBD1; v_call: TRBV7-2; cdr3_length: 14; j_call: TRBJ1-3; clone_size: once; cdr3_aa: CASSRQGAGNTIYF; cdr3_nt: TGTGCCAGCAGTCGACAGGGAGCTGGAAACACCATATATTTT
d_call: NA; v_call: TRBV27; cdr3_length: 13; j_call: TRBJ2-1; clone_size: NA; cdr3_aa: CASSLAYVHEQFF; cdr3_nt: TGTGCCAGCAGTTTAGCCTATGTACATGAGCAGTTCTTC
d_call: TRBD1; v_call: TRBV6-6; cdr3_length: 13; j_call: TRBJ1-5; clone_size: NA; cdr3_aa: CASSLQGNQPQHF; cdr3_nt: TGTGCCAGCAGTCTACAGGGGAATCAGCCCCAGCATTTT
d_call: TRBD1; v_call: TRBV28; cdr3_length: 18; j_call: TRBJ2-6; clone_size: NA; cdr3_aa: CASSLMGQGGAGANVLTF; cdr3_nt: TGTGCCAGCAGTTTGATGGGACAGGGCGGGGCTGGGGCCAACGTCCTGACTTTC
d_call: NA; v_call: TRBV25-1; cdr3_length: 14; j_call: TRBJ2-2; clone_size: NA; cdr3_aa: CASRSQTNTGELFF; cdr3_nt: TGTGCCAGCAGATCGCAGACGAACACCGGGGAGCTGTTTTTT
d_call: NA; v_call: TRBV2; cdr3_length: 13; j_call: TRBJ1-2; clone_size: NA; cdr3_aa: CASSVDSNYGYTF; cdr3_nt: TGTGCCAGCAGTGTTGACAGTAACTATGGCTACACCTTC
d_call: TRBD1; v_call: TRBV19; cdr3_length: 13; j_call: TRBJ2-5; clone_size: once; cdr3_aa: CASRTTGAETQYF; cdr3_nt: TGTGCCAGTAGGACAACAGGGGCAGAGACCCAGTACTTC
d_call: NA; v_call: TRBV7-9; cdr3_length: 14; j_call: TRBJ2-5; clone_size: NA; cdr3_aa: CASSLWWQQETQYF; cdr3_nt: TGTGCCAGCAGCTTATGGTGGCAGCAAGAGACCCAGTACTTC
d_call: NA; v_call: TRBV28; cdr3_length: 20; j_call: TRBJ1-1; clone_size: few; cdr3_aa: CASSLVFSWSVLNRNTEAFF; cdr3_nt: TGTGCCAGCAGTTTAGTCTTTTCTTGGTCGGTTCTTAATAGGAACACTGAAGCTTTCTTT
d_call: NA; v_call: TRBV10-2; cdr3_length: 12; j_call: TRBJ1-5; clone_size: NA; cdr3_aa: CASSGGRQPQHF; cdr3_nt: TGCGCCAGCAGTGGCGGGCGTCAGCCCCAGCATTTT
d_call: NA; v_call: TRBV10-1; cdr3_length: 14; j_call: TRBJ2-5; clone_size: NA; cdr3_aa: CASSEVGSLETQYF; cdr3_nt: TGCGCCAGCAGTGAAGTAGGGAGCTTAGAGACCCAGTACTTC
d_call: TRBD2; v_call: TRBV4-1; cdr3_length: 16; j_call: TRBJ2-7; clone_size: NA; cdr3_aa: CASSLRPGLAGARVRF; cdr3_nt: TGCGCCAGCAGCCTGCGACCGGGACTAGCGGGAGCTCGAGTTAGGTTC
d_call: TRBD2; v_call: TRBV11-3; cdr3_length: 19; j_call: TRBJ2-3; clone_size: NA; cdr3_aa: CASSYGTSGSGRSTDTQYF; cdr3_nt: TGTGCCAGCAGCTACGGGACTAGCGGGAGTGGTCGGAGCACAGATACGCAGTATTTT
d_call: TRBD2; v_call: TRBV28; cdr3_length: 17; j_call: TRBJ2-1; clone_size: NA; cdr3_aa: CASSSRPGTSGYNEQFF; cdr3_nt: TGTGCCAGCAGTTCCAGACCCGGGACTAGCGGATACAATGAGCAGTTCTTC
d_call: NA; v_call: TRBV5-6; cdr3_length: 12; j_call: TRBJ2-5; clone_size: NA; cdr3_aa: CASDGSEGTQYF; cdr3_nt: TGTGCCAGCGATGGGAGCGAGGGGACCCAGTACTTC
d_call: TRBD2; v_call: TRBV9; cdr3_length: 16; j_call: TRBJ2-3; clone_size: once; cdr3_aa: CASSVLAGVGTDTQYF; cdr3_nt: TGTGCCAGCAGCGTACTAGCGGGAGTAGGAACAGATACGCAGTATTTT
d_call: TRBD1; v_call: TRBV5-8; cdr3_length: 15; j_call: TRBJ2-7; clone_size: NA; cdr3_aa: CASSFSDRDSYEQYF; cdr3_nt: TGTGCCAGCAGCTTCTCGGACAGGGACTCCTACGAGCAGTACTTC
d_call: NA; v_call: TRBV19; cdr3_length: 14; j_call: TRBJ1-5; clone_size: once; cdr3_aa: CASSTSGEDQPQHF; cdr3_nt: TGTGCCAGTAGTACCAGTGGGGAGGATCAGCCCCAGCATTTT
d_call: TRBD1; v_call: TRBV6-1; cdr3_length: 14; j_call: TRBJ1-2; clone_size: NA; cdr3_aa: CASSGGGTGEGYTF; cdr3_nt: TGTGCCAGCAGTGGGGGAGGGACAGGAGAGGGCTACACCTTC
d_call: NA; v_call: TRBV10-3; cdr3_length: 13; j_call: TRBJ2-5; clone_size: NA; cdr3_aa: CAISQVVQETQYF; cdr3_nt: TGTGCCATCAGTCAGGTAGTTCAAGAGACCCAGTACTTC
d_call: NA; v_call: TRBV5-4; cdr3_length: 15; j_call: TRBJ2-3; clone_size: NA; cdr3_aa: CASSLRGIEGDTQYF; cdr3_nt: TGTGCCAGCAGCTTACGCGGGATTGAAGGGGATACGCAGTATTTT
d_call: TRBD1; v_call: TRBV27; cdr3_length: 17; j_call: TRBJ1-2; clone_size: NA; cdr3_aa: CASSLVGDRGRGYGYTF; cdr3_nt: TGTGCCAGCAGTTTAGTAGGGGACAGGGGAAGGGGCTATGGCTACACCTTC